The clone carrying this T cell receptor (beta chain) occurred a few times. The entry originates in a study of blood T cell repertoires in COVID-19. As for the study in general: The United States, Italy and Spain provided the acute and convalescent COVID-19 samples.

Study processing details: It was from reference gene primer amplification that nucleated cell counts were estimated. Assay: immunoSEQ multiplex PCR; the TCRdb copy retains only in-frame clones and omits some. For V, J and clone size, that table is used; D and trimming come from the DNA. The sample yields 200,000 to 250,000 clones, 75% to 90% seen once. This CDR3 has 14 residues. Germline values: CDR1 MNHEY, CDR2 SVGAGI. Trimming took 4 bases from V and 4 from J, leaving 13 bases between them. The sequence was obtained from a woman aged 70-85 years with COVID-19, enrolled during active disease. Specimen: peripheral blood. This chain connects TRBV6-5 to TRBJ1-1; D is unclear. The CDR3 protein is CASSLLPESTEAFF. CDR3 nucleotides: TGTGCCAGCAGTTTACTCCCCGAGAGCACTGAAGCTTTCTTT.